This TCR beta chain stems from a study of T cell responses to AZD1222 COVID-19 vaccine. The CDR3 extends over 16 amino acids. Germline assignment: CDR1 SGHTA and CDR2 FQGNSA. The V end was cut by 1 base, the J end by 2 bases, with 9 bases between. A note on this clone: Its antigen remains unidentified.

Whole-study results and caveats: Two doses of AZD1222 preceded a rise in Spike-specific TCR breadth and depth. It should be noted that donors were predominantly white British and more often female, and clonal diversity was possibly underestimated. CD4 TCRs associated with vaccination spanned spike, dominating at 160-218 and 743-854.

Produced via immunoSEQ multiplex PCR; TCRdb's table is partial and in-frame only. The sample contains approximately 260,000 clones, over 90% of which appear only once. The material was peripheral blood, obtained on day 0 of AZD1222 vaccination. The TCR comes from an adult in good health. J is TRBJ2-6 and V is TRBV7-2, with D perhaps matching TRBD1 (5 bases). CDR3 in amino acids: CASSLGGRPGANVLTF. Here the CDR3 DNA reads TGTGCCAGCAGCTTAGGGGGCAGGCCTGGGGCCAACGTCCTGACTTTC.